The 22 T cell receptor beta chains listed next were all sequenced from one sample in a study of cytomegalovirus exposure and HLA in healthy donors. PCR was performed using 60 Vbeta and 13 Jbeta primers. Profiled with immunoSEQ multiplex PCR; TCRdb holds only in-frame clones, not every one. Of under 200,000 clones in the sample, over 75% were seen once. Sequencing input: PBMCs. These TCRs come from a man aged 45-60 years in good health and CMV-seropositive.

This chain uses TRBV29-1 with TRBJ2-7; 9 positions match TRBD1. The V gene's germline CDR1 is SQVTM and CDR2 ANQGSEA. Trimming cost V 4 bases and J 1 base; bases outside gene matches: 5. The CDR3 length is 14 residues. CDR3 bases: TGCAGCGTTGGAGGGACAGGGCTTTCCTACGAGCAGTACTTC. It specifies CSVGGTGLSYEQYF.

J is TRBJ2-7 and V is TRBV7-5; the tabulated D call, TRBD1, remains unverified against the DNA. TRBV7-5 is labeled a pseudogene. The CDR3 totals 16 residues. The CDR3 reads CVRSRRGTGFSYEQYV. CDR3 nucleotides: TGTGTCAGAAGCCGTCGAGGGACAGGGTTCTCCTACGAGCAGTACGTC.

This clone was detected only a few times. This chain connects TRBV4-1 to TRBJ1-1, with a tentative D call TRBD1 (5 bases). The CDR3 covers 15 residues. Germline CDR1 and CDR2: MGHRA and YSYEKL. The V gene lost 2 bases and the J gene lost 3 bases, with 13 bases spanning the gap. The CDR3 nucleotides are TGCGCCAGCAGCCAATTAGTTCAGGGCTACACTGAAGCTTTCTTT. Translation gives CASSQLVQGYTEAFF.

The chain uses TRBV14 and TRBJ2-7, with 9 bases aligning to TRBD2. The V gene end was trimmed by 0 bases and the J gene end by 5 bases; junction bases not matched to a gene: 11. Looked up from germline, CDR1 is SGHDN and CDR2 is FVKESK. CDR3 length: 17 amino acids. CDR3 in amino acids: CASSQELGGLATHEQYF. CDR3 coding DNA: TGTGCCAGCAGCCAAGAATTGGGGGGACTAGCTACCCACGAGCAGTACTTC.

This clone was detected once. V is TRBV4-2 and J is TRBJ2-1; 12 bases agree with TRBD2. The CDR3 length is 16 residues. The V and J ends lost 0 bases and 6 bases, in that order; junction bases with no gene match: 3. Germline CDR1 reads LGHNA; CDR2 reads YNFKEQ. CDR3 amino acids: CASSQDPSGGANEQFF. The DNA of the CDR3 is TGTGCCAGCAGCCAAGATCCTAGCGGGGGGGCCAATGAGCAGTTCTTC.

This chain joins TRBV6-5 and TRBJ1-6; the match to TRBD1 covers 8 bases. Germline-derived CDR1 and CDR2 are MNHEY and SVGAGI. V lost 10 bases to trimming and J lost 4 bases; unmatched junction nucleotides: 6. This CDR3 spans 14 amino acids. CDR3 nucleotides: TGTGCCACCGGGACAGGCCCTTATAATTCACCCCTCCACTTT. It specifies CATGTGPYNSPLHF.

CDR3 bases: TGTGCCAGCAGTGAAGCTCCTAGCGGGGGGGCCGGGAAGACCCAGTACTTC. It codes for CASSEAPSGGAGKTQYF. This sequence joins TRBV6-1 and TRBJ2-5; TRBD2 matches 12 bases. Trimming took 0 bases from V and 6 from J; bases not matched to a gene: 8. CDR1 MNHNS and CDR2 SASEGT come from the germline V gene. This CDR3 spans 17 amino acids.

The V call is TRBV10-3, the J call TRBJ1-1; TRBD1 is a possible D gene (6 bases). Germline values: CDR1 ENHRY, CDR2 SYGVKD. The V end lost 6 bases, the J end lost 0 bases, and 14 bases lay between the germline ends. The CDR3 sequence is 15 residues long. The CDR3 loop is CAISPDSPMNTEAFF. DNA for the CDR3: TGTGCCATCAGCCCGGACAGCCCCATGAACACTGAAGCTTTCTTT.

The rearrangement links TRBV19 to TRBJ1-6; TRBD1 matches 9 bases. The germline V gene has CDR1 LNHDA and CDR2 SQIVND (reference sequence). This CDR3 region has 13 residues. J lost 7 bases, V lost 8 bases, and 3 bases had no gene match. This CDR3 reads CASADRGNSPLHF. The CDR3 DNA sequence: TGTGCCAGTGCTGACAGGGGGAATTCACCCCTCCACTTT.

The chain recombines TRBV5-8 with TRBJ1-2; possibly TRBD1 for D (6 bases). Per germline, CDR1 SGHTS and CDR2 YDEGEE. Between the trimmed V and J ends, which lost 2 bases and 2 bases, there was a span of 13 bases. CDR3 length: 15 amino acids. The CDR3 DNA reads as TGTGCCAGCAGCTTCCCGGACAGAAAGAACTATGGCTACACCTTC. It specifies CASSFPDRKNYGYTF.

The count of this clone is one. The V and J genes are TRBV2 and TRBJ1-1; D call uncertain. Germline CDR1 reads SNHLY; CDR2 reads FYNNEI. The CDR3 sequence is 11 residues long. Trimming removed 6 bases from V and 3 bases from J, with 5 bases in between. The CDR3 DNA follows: TGTGCCAGCAGCCTCTACACTGAAGCTTTCTTT. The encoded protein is CASSLYTEAFF.

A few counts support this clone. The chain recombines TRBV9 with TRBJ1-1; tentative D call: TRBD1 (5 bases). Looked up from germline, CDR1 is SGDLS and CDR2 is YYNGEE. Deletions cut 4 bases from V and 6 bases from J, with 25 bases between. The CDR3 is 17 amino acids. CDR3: CASSRGGGRGVYPEAFF. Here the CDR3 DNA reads TGTGCCAGCAGCAGGGGCGGGGGAAGAGGAGTCTACCCTGAAGCTTTCTTT.

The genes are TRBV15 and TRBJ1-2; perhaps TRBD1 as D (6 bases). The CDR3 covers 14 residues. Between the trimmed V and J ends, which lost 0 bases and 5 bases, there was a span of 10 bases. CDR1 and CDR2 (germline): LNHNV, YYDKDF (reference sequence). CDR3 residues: CATSRDRTDYGYTF. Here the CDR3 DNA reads TGTGCCACCAGCAGAGATAGGACAGATTATGGCTACACCTTC. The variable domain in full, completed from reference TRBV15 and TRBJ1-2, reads DAMVIQNPRYQVTQFGKPVTLSCSQTLNHNVMYWYQQKSSQAPKLLFHYYDKDFNNEADTPDNFQSRRPNTSFCFLDIRSPGLGDTAMYLCATSRDRTDYGYTFGSGTRLTVV.

The CDR3 is CASSRGQGASLNTEAFF. CDR3 bases: TGTGCCAGCAGCCGCGGACAGGGGGCATCTTTGAACACTGAAGCTTTCTTT. The chain couples TRBV7-9 to TRBJ1-1, with 11 bases identical to TRBD1. This CDR3 is built from 17 residues. Germline V lookup: CDR1 SEHNR, CDR2 FQNEAQ (reference sequence). The junction had 8 bases not matched to a gene; V was cut back by 5 bases and J by 0 bases.

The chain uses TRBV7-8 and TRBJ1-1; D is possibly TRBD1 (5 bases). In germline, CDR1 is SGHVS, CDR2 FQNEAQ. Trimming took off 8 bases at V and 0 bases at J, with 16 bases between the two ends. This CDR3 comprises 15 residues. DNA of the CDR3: TGTGCCAGCGACGCCAGGGAAAGGATGAACACTGAAGCTTTCTTT. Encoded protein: CASDARERMNTEAFF.

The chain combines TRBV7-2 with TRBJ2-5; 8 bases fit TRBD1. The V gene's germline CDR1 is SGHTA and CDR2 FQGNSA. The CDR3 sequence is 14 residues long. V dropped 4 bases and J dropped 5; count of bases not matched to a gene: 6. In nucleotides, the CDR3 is TGTGCCAGCAGCTCCCAGGGGGCCCGGGAGACCCAGTACTTC. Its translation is CASSSQGARETQYF.

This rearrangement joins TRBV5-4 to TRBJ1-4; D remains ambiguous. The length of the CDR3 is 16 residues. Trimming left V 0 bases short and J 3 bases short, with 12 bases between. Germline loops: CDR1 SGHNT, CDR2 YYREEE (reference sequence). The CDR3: CASSLGAVDPNEKLFF. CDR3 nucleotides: TGTGCCAGCAGCTTGGGGGCAGTTGATCCTAATGAAAAACTGTTTTTT. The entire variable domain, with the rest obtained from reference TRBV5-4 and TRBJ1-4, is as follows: ETGVTQSPTHLIKTRGQQVTLRCSSQSGHNTVSWYQQALGQGPQFIFQYYREEENGRGNFPPRFSGLQFPNYSSELNVNALELDDSALYLCASSLGAVDPNEKLFFGSGTQLSVL.

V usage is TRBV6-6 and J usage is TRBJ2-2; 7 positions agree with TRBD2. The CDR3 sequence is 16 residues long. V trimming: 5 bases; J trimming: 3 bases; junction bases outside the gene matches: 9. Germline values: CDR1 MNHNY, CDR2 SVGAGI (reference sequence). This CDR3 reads CASSTPRAGHTGELFF. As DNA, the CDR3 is TGTGCCAGCAGTACCCCTAGAGCGGGGCACACCGGGGAGCTGTTTTTT.

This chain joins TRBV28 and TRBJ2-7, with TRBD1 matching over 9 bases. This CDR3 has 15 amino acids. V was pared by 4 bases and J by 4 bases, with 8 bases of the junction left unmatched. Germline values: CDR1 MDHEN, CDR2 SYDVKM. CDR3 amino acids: CASSYQTGGWYEQYF. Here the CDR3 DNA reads TGTGCCAGCAGTTACCAGACAGGGGGGTGGTACGAGCAGTACTTC.

CDR3 loop: CASSIVPDQPQHF. CDR3 in DNA: TGTGCCAGTAGTATAGTACCAGATCAGCCCCAGCATTTT. The chain joins TRBV19 to TRBJ1-5; unclear D gene. Germline V gene data show CDR1 as LNHDA and CDR2 as SQIVND (reference sequence). V was cut by 1 base and J by 5 bases, with 6 bases left in between. CDR3 length: 13 residues.

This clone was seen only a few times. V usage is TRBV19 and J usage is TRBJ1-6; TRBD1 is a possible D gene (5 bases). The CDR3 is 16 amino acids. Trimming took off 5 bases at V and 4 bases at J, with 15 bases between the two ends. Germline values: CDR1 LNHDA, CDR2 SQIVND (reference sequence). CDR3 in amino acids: CASSADDRDYNSPLHF. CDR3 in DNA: TGTGCCAGTAGTGCCGATGACAGAGATTATAATTCACCCCTCCACTTT.

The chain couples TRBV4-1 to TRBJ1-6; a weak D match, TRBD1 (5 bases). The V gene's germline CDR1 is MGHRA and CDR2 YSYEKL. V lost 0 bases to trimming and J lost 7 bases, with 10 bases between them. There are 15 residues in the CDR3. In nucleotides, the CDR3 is TGCGCCAGCAGCCAAGAAAGGGGAAAGAATTCACCCCTCCACTTT. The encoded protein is CASSQERGKNSPLHF.